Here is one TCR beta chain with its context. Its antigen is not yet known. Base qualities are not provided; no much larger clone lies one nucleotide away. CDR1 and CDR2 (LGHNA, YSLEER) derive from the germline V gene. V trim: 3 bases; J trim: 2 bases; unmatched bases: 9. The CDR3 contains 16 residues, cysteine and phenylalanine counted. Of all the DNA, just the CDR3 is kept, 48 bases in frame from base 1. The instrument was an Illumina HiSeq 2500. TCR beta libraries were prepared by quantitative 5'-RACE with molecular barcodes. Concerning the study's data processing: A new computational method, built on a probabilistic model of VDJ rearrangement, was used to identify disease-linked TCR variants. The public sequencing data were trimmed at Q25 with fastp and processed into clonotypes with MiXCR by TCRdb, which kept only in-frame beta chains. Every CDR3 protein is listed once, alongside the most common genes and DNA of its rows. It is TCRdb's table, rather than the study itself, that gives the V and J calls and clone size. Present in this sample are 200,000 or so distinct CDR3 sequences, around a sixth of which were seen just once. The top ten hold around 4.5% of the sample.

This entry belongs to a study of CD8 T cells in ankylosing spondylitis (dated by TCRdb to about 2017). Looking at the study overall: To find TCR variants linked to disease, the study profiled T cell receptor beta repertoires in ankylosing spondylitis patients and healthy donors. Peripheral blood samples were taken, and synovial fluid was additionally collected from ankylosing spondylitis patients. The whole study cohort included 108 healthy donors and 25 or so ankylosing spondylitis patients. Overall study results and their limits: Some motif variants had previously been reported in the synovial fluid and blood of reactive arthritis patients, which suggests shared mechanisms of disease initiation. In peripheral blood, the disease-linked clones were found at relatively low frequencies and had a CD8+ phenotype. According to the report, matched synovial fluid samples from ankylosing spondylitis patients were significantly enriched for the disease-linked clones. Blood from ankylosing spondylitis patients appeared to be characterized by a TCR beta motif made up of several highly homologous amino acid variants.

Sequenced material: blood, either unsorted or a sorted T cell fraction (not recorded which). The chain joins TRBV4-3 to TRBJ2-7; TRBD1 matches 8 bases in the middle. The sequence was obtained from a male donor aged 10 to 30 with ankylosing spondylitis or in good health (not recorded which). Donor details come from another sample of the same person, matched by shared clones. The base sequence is TGCGCCAGCAGCCAGGGTAGACAGGGGTTCGCCTACGAGCAGTACTTC. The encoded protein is CASSQGRQGFAYEQYF.